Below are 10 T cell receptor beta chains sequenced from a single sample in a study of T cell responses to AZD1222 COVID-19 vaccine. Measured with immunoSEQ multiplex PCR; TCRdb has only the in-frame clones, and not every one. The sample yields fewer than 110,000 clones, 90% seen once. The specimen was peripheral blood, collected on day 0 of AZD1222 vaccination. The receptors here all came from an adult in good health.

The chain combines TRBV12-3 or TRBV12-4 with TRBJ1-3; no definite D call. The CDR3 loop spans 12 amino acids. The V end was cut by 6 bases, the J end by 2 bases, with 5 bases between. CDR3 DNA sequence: TGTGCCAGCAGAGGGACTGGAAACACCATATATTTT. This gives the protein CASRGTGNTIYF.

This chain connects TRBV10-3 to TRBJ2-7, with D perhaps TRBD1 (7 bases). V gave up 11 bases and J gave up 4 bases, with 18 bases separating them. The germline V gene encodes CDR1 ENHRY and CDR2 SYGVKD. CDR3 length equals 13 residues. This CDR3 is CAVNSAGGYEQYF. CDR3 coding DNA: TGTGCCGTCAACTCAGCAGGGGGGTACGAGCAGTACTTC.

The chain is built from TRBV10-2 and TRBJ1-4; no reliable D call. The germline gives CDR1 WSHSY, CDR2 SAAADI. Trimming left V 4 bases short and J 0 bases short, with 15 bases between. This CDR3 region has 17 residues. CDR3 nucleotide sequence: TGCGCCAGCAGTGCAATTGAAGTGACGGCAACTAATGAAAAACTGTTTTTT. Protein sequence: CASSAIEVTATNEKLFF.

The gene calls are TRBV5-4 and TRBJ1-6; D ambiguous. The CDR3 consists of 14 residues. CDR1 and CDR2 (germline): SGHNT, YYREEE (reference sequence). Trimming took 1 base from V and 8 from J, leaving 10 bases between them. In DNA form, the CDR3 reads TGTGCCAGCAGCTTGTGGGGTGTCGATTCACCCCTCCACTTT. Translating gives CASSLWGVDSPLHF.

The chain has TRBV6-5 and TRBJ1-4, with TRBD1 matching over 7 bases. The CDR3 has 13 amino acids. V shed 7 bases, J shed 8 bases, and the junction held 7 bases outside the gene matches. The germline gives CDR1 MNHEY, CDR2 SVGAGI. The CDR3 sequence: CASIAAGGEKLFF. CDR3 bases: TGTGCCAGCATCGCGGCAGGGGGAGAAAAACTGTTTTTT.

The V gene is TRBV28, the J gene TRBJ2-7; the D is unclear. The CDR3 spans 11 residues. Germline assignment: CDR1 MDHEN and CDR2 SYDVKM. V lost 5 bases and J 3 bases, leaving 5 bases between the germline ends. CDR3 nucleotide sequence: TGTGCCAGCAGTGCGTTCTACGAGCAGTACTTC. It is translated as CASSAFYEQYF.

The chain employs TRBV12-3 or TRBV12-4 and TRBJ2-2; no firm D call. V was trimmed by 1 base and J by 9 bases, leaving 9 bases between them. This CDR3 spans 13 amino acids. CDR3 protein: CASSLGITWELFF. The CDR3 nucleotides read TGTGCCAGCAGTTTAGGGATCACTTGGGAGCTGTTTTTT.

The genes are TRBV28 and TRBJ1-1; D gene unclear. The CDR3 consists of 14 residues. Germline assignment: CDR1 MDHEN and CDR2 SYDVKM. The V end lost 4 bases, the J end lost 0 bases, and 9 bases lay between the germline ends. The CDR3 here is CASSYPFMNTEAFF. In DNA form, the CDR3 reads TGTGCCAGCAGTTACCCCTTCATGAACACTGAAGCTTTCTTT.

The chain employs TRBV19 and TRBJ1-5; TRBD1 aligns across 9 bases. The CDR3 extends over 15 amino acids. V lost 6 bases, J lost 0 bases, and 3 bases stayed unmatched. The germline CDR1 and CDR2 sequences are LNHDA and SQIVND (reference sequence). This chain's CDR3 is CASRDRGFSNQPQHF. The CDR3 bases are TGTGCCAGTAGGGACAGGGGCTTTAGCAATCAGCCCCAGCATTTT.

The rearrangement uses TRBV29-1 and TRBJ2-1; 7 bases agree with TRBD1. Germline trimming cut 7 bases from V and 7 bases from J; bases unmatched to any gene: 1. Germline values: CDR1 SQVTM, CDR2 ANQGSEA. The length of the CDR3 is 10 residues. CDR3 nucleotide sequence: TGCAGCGGGGGACAGAATGAGCAGTTCTTC. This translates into CSGGQNEQFF.